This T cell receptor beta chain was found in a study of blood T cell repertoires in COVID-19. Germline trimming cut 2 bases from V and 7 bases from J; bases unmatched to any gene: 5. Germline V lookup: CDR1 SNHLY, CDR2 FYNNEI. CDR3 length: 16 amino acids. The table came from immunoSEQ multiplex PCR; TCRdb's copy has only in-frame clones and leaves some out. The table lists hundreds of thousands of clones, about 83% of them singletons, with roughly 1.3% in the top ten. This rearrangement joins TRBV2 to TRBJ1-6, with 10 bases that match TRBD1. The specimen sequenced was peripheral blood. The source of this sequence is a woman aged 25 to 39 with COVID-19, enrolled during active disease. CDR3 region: CASSERTGGTNSPLHF. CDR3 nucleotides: TGTGCCAGCAGTGAAAGGACAGGGGGTACCAATTCACCCCTCCACTTT.